These 23 T cell receptor beta chains share one sample of origin, sequenced in a study of T cells in localized non-small cell lung cancer. TCRdb's table, derived via immunoSEQ multiplex PCR, lists solely in-frame clones and lacks some. The sample holds tens of thousands of clones, around 90% seen once. The material sequenced was peripheral blood, taken before any cancer treatment. Source of these receptors: a woman aged 35 to 70 with stage I lung adenocarcinoma.

J is TRBJ2-1 and V is TRBV7-3, with D perhaps matching TRBD1 or TRBD2 (5 bases each). The germline gives CDR1 SGHTA, CDR2 FQGTGA. V lost 5 bases to trimming and J lost 2 bases, with 19 bases between them. There are 17 residues in the CDR3. Here the CDR3 reads CASSQRGESSAYNEQFF. The CDR3 nucleotides are TGTGCCAGCAGCCAGAGGGGCGAGAGTAGCGCCTACAATGAGCAGTTCTTC.

CDR3 residues: CASSTTGTGGQTQYF. Here the CDR3 DNA reads TGTGCCAGCAGTACGACCGGGACAGGGGGTCAGACCCAGTACTTC. The chain joins TRBV28 to TRBJ2-5; 11 bases map to TRBD1. Germline-derived CDR1 and CDR2 are MDHEN and SYDVKM. The CDR3 loop spans 15 amino acids. V lost 5 bases, J lost 6 bases, and 8 bases stayed unmatched.

The chain has TRBV6-1 and TRBJ2-1; 13 bases are shared with TRBD2. CDR1 is MNHNS, CDR2 SASEGT, per germline. The V gene end was trimmed by 4 bases and the J gene end by 4 bases; junction bases not matched to a gene: 7. There are 17 residues in the CDR3. This CDR3 reads CASSGGLAGALYNEQFF. The CDR3 bases are TGTGCCAGCAGTGGCGGACTAGCGGGGGCCCTGTACAATGAGCAGTTCTTC.

The rearrangement uses TRBV10-3 and TRBJ2-1; the match to TRBD2 covers 10 bases. V trimming: 6 bases; J trimming: 5 bases; junction bases outside the gene matches: 7. Germline-derived CDR1 and CDR2 are ENHRY and SYGVKD. This CDR3 spans 15 amino acids. The CDR3 DNA sequence: TGTGCCATCAGCGCCACTAGCGGGGCGAACAATGAGCAGTTCTTC. Amino acid sequence: CAISATSGANNEQFF.

This clone was picked up one time. The chain links TRBV18 to TRBJ2-4, with TRBD2 identical over 8 bases. The CDR3 consists of 16 residues. From germline, CDR1 is KGHSH and CDR2 LQKENI. The trim removed 3 bases at V and 5 bases at J, leaving 9 bases unmatched. CDR3 amino acids: CASSPFQGAGENIQYF. The CDR3 nucleotides read TGTGCCAGCTCACCGTTCCAAGGAGCGGGGGAAAACATTCAGTACTTC.

The chain links TRBV10-3 to TRBJ2-1; 7 nucleotides agree with TRBD1. The CDR3 contains 16 residues. Trimming at V came to 4 bases and at J to 4 bases, leaving 10 bases not matched to a gene. Per germline, CDR1 ENHRY and CDR2 SYGVKD. CDR3 coding DNA: TGTGCCATCAGTGGCAAGGGGACAGTGACTTACAATGAGCAGTTCTTC. As protein: CAISGKGTVTYNEQFF.

This chain's CDR3 is CASSLAGAGETQYF. CDR3 sequence (DNA): TGTGCCAGCAGCTTGGCAGGGGCTGGAGAGACCCAGTACTTC. This chain uses TRBV11-2 with TRBJ2-5, with TRBD1 as a possible D gene (6 bases). V lost 3 bases, J lost 4 bases, and 12 bases lay in between. Germline assignment: CDR1 SGHAT and CDR2 FQNNGV. The CDR3 runs 14 residues.

In its sample, this clone was seen a few times. CDR3 bases: TGTGCCTGGAGTGGGGCAGGAATGAACACTGAAGCTTTCTTT. Translating gives CAWSGAGMNTEAFF. The chain links TRBV30 to TRBJ1-1; D is unresolved. The CDR3 runs 14 residues. The V end lost 1 base, the J end lost 0 bases, and 9 bases lay between the germline ends. Germline CDR1 GTSNPN, CDR2 SVGIG (reference sequence).

This clone was counted only a few times. J is TRBJ1-6 and V is TRBV2; D not certain. The ends were cut back, 7 bases at V and 6 bases at J, with 13 bases in the middle. CDR3 length equals 14 residues. Germline assignment: CDR1 SNHLY and CDR2 FYNNEI. Here the CDR3 DNA reads TGTGCCAGCAAAAGGGAGAAAGCTAATTCACCCCTCCACTTT. Translation gives CASKREKANSPLHF.

The chain uses TRBV9 and TRBJ1-1, with D maybe TRBD1 (5 bases). Trimming stripped 7 bases from V and 6 bases from J, with 16 bases between. Germline values: CDR1 SGDLS, CDR2 YYNGEE. The CDR3 length is 13 residues. CDR3 residues: CASGRQGIPEAFF. CDR3 sequence (DNA): TGTGCCAGCGGTAGGCAGGGTATCCCTGAAGCTTTCTTT.

The chain has TRBV6-1 and TRBJ2-1; D is ambiguous. In germline, CDR1 is MNHNS, CDR2 SASEGT. The CDR3 extends over 12 amino acids. Trimming took 5 bases from V and 3 from J, leaving 5 bases between them. In nucleotides, the CDR3 is TGTGCCAGCAGTTTTTTCTACAATGAGCAGTTCTTC. As protein: CASSFFYNEQFF.

The chain links TRBV7-8 to TRBJ2-1, with D perhaps TRBD2 (6 bases). This CDR3 contains 15 residues. V lost 7 bases and J 7 bases, leaving 20 bases between the germline ends. Germline V lookup: CDR1 SGHVS, CDR2 FQNEAQ. Here the CDR3 reads CASKLSRREGNEQFF. Here the CDR3 DNA reads TGTGCCAGCAAGCTTAGTAGGCGGGAAGGGAATGAGCAGTTCTTC.

The V call is TRBV6-1, the J call TRBJ2-3; 8 bases align to TRBD2. V was clipped by 3 bases and J by 1 base; unmatched bases: 0. From germline, CDR1 is MNHNS and CDR2 SASEGT. CDR3 length: 14 amino acids. DNA for the CDR3: TGTGCCAGCAGTGAGCGGGGGGGCACAGATACGCAGTATTTT. It translates to CASSERGGTDTQYF.

The chain combines TRBV6-6 with TRBJ1-5, with 9 bases aligning to TRBD1. Germline V gene lookup returns CDR1 MNHNY and CDR2 SVGAGI (reference sequence). Losses at the gene ends were 2 bases for V and 5 bases for J; bases not matched to a gene: 1. The CDR3 consists of 14 residues. The CDR3 DNA is TGTGCCAGCAGTTACGGGACAGGGCATCAGCCCCAGCATTTT. It codes for CASSYGTGHQPQHF.

The rearrangement uses TRBV28 and TRBJ1-5; 7 nucleotides align to TRBD1. The CDR3 contains 14 residues. Germline V gene sequence: CDR1 MDHEN, CDR2 SYDVKM. V was clipped by 4 bases and J by 7 bases; unmatched bases: 7. CDR3 in amino acids: CASSSPGGGQPQHF. CDR3 DNA sequence: TGTGCCAGCAGTTCTCCAGGGGGAGGGCAGCCCCAGCATTTT. The whole variable domain, remainder taken from reference TRBV28 and TRBJ1-5, is DVKVTQSSRYLVKRTGEKVFLECVQDMDHENMFWYRQDPGLGLRLIYFSYDVKMKEKGDIPEGYSVSREKKERFSLILESASTNQTSMYLCASSSPGGGQPQHFGDGTRLSIL.

The rearrangement joins TRBV27 to TRBJ1-5; D remains unclear. Germline V gene lookup returns CDR1 MNHEY and CDR2 SMNVEV (reference sequence). V was trimmed by 5 bases and J by 3 bases, leaving 11 bases between them. This CDR3 has 14 residues. The CDR3 region has the DNA TGTGCCAGCAGTCCCTATGGATTCAATCAGCCCCAGCATTTT. Its protein is CASSPYGFNQPQHF.

The J gene is TRBJ2-7, the V gene TRBV11-2, with TRBD1 identical over 7 bases. The CDR3 spans 12 residues. From germline, CDR1 is SGHAT and CDR2 FQNNGV. V trimming: 8 bases; J trimming: 3 bases; junction bases outside the gene matches: 4. The CDR3 DNA reads TGTGCCAGCGAAGGACAGGACTACGAGCAGTACTTC. Amino acid sequence: CASEGQDYEQYF.

V and J are TRBV5-5 and TRBJ2-5; 10 bases match TRBD1. Trimming removed 2 bases from V and 0 bases from J; junction bases left unmatched: 4. The CDR3 totals 16 residues. Germline V lookup: CDR1 SGHKS, CDR2 YYEKEE (reference sequence). The CDR3 bases are TGTGCCAGCAGCTTTCAAGGGACAGGGGACCAAGAGACCCAGTACTTC. This gives the protein CASSFQGTGDQETQYF.

The chain links TRBV7-2 to TRBJ1-2; D gene uncertain. This CDR3 comprises 14 residues. CDR1 is SGHTA and CDR2 is FQGNSA in the germline V gene. V lost 6 bases and J lost 0, with 11 bases in between. The CDR3 is CASSTRVTNYGYTF. The CDR3 region has the DNA TGTGCCAGCAGTACGAGGGTCACTAACTATGGCTACACCTTC. The full variable domain, in which reference TRBV7-2 and TRBJ1-2 provide the parts outside the CDR3, is GAGVSQSPSNKVTEKGKDVELRCDPISGHTALYWYRQSLGQGLEFLIYFQGNSAPDKSGLPSDRFSAERTGGSVSTLTIQRTQQEDSAVYLCASSTRVTNYGYTFGSGTRLTVV.

This CDR3 reads CASNVGDNGGETQYF. CDR3 bases: TGTGCCAGCAATGTCGGGGACAACGGCGGGGAGACCCAGTACTTC. This chain uses TRBV21-1 with TRBJ2-5; TRBD1 reflects the table's D call only, with no check against the DNA. TRBV21-1 is a known pseudogene. This CDR3 region has 15 residues.

The chain couples TRBV30 to TRBJ2-1, with 7 bases that match TRBD2. Germline loops: CDR1 GTSNPN, CDR2 SVGIG (reference sequence). The CDR3 consists of 14 residues. Losses at the gene ends were 7 bases for V and 8 bases for J; bases not matched to a gene: 14. CDR3: CASSWGGSSHEQFF. CDR3 nucleotide sequence: TGTGCCTCCTCCTGGGGCGGGAGTTCCCATGAGCAGTTCTTC.

V and J are TRBV18 and TRBJ2-1, with 8 bases fitting TRBD1. Losses at the gene ends were 4 bases for V and 0 bases for J; bases not matched to a gene: 8. This CDR3 comprises 17 residues. Germline assignment: CDR1 KGHSH and CDR2 LQKENI. The CDR3 bases are TGTGCCAGCTCACTTCCGGGACAGGCGAGCTCCTACAATGAGCAGTTCTTC. Translated, it gives CASSLPGQASSYNEQFF. The full variable domain, its missing parts supplied by reference TRBV18 and TRBJ2-1, is NAGVMQNPRHLVRRRGQEARLRCSPMKGHSHVYWYRQLPEEGLKFMVYLQKENIIDESGMPKERFSAEFPKEGPSILRIQQVVRGDSAAYFCASSLPGQASSYNEQFFGPGTRLTVL.

This clone was counted a single time. One end of the junction does not line up with germline, which may come from a read error. Other nucleotide sequences in the sample specify the same CDR3. This chain links TRBV5-6 with TRBJ2-7; no clear D. CDR3 length: 13 amino acids. The germline gives CDR1 SGHDT, CDR2 YYEEEE. In DNA, the CDR3 is TGCGCCAGCAGCCACCTGGAGAGGCATGAGCAGTACTTC. Protein: CASSHLERHEQYF.